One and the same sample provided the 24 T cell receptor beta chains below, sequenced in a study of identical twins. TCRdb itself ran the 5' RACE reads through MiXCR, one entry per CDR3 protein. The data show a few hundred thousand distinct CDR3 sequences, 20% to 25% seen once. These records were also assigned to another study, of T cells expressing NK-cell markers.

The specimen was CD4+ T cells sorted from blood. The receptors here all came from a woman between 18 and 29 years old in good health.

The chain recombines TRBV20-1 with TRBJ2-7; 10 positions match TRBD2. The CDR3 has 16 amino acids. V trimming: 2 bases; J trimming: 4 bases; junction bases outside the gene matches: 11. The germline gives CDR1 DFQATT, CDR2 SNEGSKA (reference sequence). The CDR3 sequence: CSARRIAGGYVYEQYF. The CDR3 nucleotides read TGCAGTGCTAGAAGAATAGCGGGAGGATATGTTTACGAGCAGTACTTC.

The CDR3 sequence is CSARASGVEGQFF. For the CDR3, the DNA is TGCAGTGCTAGGGCCTCCGGGGTGGAGGGGCAGTTCTTC. The J gene is TRBJ2-1, the V gene TRBV20-1, with D possibly TRBD2 on 6 matching bases. This CDR3 contains 13 residues. V was cut by 3 bases and J by 12 bases, with 18 bases left in between. Germline values: CDR1 DFQATT, CDR2 SNEGSKA (reference sequence).

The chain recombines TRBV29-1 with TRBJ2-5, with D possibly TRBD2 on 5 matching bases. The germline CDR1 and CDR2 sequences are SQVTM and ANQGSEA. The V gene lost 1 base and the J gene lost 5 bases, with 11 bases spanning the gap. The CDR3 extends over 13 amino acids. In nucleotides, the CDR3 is TGCAGCGTTGAAGCGGACGGACTGGAGACCCAGTACTTC. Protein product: CSVEADGLETQYF.

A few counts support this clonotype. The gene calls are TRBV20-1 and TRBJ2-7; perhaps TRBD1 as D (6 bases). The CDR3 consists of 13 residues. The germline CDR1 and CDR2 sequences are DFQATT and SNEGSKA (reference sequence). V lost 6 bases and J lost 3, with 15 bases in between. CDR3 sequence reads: CSASGGHLYEQYF. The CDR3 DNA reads TGCAGTGCGAGTGGGGGACACCTCTACGAGCAGTACTTC.

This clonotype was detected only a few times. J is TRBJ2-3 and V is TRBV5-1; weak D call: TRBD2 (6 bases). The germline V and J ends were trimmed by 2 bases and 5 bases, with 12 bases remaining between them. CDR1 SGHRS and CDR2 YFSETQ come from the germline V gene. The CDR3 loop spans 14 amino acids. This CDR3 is CASSLGGEEDTQYF. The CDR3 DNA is TGCGCCAGCAGCTTAGGAGGGGAGGAAGATACGCAGTATTTT.

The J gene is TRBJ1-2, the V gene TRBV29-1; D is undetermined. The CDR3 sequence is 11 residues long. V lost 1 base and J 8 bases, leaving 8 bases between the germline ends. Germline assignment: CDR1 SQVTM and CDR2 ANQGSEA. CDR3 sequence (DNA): TGCAGCGTTGAAGGCAGCGGCGGCTACACCTTC. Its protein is CSVEGSGGYTF. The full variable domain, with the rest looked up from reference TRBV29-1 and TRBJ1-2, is SAVISQKPSRDICQRGTSLTIQCQVDSQVTMMFWYRQQPGQSLTLIATANQGSEATYESGFVIDKFPISRPNLTFSTLTVSNMSPEDSSIYLCSVEGSGGYTFGSGTRLTVV.

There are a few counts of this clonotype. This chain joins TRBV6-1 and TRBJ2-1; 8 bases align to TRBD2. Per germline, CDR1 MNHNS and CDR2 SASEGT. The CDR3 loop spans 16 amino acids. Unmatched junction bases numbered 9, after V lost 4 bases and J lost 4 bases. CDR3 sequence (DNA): TGTGCCAGCAGTGCCGGGAGGGCCAATAATTACAATGAGCAGTTCTTC. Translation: CASSAGRANNYNEQFF.

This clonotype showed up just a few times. This CDR3 is CASRRTSGGEQYF. The CDR3 nucleotides are TGTGCCAGCAGGCGGACCAGTGGCGGCGAGCAGTACTTC. This chain connects TRBV28 to TRBJ2-7; no clear D. Germline V CDR1 and CDR2: MDHEN, SYDVKM. Between the trimmed V and J ends, which lost 6 bases and 6 bases, there was a span of 15 bases. CDR3 length: 13 residues.

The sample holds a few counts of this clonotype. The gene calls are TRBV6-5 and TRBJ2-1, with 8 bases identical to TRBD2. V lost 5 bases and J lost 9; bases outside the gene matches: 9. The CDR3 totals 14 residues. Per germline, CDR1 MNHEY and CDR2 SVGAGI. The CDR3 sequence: CASSVLAAGSEQFF. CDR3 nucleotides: TGTGCCAGCAGTGTACTAGCGGCCGGTAGTGAGCAGTTCTTC.

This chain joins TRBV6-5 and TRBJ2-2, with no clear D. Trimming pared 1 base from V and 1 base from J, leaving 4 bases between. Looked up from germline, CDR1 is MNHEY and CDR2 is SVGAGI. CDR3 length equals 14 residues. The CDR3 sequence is CASSYFQNTGELFF. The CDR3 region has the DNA TGTGCCAGCAGTTACTTCCAGAACACCGGGGAGCTGTTTTTT.

DNA of the CDR3: TGTGCCAGCAGCCAAGGCGGGACGGGACTATATGGCCAGCAGTTCTTC. This encodes CASSQGGTGLYGQQFF. The rearrangement links TRBV3-1 to TRBJ2-1, with 7 bases lining up with TRBD2. J lost 11 bases, V lost 1 base, and 14 bases had no gene match. This CDR3 comprises 16 residues. From germline, CDR1 is LGHDT and CDR2 YNNKEL (reference sequence).

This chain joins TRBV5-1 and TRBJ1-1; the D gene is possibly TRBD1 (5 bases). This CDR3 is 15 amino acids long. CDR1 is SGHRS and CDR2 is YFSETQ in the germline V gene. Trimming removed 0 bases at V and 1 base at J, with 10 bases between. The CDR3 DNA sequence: TGCGCCAGCAGCTTGGTGGGACGGCAGAACACTGAAGCTTTCTTT. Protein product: CASSLVGRQNTEAFF.

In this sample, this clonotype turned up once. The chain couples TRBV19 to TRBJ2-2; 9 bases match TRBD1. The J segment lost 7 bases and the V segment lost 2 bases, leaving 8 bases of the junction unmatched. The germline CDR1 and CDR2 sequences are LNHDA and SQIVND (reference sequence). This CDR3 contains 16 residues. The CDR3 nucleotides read TGTGCCAGTAGTATAACCCCGGACAGGGGACGCGGGGAGCTGTTTTTT. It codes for CASSITPDRGRGELFF.

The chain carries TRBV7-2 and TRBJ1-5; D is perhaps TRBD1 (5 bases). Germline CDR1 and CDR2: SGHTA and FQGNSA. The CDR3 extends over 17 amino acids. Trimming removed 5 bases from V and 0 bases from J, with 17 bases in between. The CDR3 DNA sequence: TGTGCCAGCAGCCGTGGGGCAGGCCTCCATAGCAATCAGCCCCAGCATTTT. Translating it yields CASSRGAGLHSNQPQHF. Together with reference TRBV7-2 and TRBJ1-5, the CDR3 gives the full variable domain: GAGVSQSPSNKVTEKGKDVELRCDPISGHTALYWYRQSLGQGLEFLIYFQGNSAPDKSGLPSDRFSAERTGGSVSTLTIQRTQQEDSAVYLCASSRGAGLHSNQPQHFGDGTRLSIL.

DNA of the CDR3: TGTGCCAGCAGTGAAGAGGGGGGGGCCTCCTACGAGCAGTACTTC. Its protein product is CASSEEGGASYEQYF. V gene TRBV2 combines with J gene TRBJ2-7; maybe TRBD2 (7 bases). Trimming stripped 1 base from V and 0 bases from J, with 10 bases between. Germline values: CDR1 SNHLY, CDR2 FYNNEI. The CDR3 length is 15 residues.

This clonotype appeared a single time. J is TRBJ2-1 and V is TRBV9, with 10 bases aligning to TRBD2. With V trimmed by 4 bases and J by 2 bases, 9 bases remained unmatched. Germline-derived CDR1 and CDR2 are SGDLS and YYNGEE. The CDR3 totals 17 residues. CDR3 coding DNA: TGTGCCAGCAGCTTTTCTTTACTAGCGGGGCCCTACAATGAGCAGTTCTTC. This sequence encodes CASSFSLLAGPYNEQFF.

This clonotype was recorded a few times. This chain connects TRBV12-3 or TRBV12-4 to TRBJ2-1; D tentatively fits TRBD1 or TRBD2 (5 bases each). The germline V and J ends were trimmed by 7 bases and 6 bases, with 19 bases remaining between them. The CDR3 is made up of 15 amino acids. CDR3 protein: CASMRGPGFGNEQFF. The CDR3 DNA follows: TGTGCCAGCATGAGGGGACCGGGGTTTGGCAATGAGCAGTTCTTC.

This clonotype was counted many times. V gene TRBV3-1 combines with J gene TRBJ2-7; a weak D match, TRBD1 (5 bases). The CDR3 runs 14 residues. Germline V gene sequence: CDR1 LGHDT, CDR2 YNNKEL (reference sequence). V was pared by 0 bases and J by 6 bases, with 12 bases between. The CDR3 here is CASSQEGAASEQYF. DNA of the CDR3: TGTGCCAGCAGCCAAGAAGGGGCGGCCAGCGAGCAGTACTTC.

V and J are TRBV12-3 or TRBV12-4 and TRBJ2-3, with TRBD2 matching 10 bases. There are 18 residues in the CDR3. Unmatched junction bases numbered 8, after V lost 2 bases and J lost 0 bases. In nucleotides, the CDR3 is TGTGCCAGCAGTTTAATATCGTGGACTAGCGGTAGCACAGATACGCAGTATTTT. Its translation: CASSLISWTSGSTDTQYF.

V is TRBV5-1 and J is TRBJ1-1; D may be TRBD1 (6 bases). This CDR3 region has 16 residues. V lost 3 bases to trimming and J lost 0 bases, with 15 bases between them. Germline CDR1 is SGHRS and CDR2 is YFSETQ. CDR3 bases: TGCGCCAGCAGCTCAGGATACAGGGAACTGAACACTGAAGCTTTCTTT. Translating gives CASSSGYRELNTEAFF.

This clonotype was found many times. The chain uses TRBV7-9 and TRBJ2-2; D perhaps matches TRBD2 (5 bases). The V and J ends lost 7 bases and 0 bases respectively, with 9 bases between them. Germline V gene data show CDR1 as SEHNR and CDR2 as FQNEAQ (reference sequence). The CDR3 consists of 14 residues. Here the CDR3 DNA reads TGTGCCAGCATTGTTAGCGCGAACACCGGGGAGCTGTTTTTT. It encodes CASIVSANTGELFF.

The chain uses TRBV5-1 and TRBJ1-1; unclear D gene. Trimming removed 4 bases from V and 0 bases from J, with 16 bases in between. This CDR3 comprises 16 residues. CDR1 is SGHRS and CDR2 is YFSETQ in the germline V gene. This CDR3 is CASSLPGGPMNTEAFF. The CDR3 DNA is TGCGCCAGCAGCCTTCCAGGCGGCCCTATGAACACTGAAGCTTTCTTT. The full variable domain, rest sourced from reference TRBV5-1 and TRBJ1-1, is KAGVTQTPRYLIKTRGQQVTLSCSPISGHRSVSWYQQTPGQGLQFLFEYFSETQRNKGNFPGRFSGRQFSNSRSEMNVSTLELGDSALYLCASSLPGGPMNTEAFFGQGTRLTVV.

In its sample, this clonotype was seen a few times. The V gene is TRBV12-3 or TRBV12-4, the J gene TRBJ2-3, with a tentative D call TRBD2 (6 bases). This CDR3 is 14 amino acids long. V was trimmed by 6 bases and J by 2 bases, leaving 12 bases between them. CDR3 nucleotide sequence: TGTGCCAGCAGGCGCCGGGGGTCCACAGATACGCAGTATTTT. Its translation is CASRRRGSTDTQYF.

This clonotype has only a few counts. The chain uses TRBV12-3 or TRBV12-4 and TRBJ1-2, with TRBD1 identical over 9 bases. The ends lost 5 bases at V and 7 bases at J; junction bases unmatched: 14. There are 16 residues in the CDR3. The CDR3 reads CASSTVPQGAFTGYTF. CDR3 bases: TGTGCCAGCAGTACCGTACCACAGGGGGCATTTACTGGCTACACCTTC.